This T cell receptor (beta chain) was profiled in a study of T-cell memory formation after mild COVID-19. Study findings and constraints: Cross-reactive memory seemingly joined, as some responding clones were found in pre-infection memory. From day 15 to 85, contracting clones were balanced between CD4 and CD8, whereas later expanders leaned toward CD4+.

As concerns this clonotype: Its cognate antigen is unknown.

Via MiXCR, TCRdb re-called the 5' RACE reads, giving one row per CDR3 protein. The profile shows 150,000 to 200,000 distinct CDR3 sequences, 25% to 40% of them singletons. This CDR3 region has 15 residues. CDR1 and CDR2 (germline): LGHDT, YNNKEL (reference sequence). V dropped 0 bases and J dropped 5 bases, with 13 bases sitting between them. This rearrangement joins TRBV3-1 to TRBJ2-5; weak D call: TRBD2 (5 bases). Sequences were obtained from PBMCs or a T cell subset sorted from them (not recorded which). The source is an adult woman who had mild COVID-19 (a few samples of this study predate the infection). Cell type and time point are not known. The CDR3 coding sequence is TGTGCCAGCAGCCAAGAGGCGGCATCGGGGGAGACCCAGTACTTC. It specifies CASSQEAASGETQYF.